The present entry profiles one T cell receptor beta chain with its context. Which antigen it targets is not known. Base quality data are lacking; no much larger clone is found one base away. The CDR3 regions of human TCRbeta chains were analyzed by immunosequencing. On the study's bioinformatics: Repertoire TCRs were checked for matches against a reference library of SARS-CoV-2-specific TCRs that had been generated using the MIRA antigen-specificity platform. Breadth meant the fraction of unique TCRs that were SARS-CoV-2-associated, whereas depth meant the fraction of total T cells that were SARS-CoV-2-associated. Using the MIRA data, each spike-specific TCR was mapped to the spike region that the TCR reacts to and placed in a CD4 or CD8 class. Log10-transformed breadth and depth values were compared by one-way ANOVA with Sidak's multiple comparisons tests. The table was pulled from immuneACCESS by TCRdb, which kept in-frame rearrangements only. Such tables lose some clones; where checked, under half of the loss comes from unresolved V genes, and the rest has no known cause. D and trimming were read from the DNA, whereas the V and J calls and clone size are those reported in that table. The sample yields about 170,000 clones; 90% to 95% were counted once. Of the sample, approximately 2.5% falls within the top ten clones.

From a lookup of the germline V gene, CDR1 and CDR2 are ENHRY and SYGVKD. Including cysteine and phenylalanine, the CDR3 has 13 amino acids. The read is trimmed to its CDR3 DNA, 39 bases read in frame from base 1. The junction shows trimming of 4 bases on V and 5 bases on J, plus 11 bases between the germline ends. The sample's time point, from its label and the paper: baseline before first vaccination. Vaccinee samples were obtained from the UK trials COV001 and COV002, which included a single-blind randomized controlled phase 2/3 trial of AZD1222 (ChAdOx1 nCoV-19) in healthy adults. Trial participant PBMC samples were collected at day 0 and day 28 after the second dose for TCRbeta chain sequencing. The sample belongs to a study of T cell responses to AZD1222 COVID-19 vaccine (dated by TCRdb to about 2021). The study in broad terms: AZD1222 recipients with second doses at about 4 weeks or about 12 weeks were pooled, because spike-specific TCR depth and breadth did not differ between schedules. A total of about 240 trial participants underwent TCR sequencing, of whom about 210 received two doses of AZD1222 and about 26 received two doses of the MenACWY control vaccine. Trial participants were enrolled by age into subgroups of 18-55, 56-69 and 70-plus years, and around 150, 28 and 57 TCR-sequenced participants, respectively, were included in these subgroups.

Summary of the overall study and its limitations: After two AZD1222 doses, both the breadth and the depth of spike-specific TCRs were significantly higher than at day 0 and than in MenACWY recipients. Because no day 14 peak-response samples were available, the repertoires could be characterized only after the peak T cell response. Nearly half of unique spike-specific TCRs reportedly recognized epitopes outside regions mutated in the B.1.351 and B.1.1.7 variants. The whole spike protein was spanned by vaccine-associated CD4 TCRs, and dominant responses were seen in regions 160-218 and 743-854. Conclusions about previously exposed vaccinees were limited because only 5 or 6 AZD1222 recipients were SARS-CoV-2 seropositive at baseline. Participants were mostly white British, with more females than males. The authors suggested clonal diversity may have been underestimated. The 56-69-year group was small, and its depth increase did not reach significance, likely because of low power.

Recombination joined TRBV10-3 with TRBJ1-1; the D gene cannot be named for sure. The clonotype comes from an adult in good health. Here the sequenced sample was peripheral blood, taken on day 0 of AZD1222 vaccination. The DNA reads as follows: TGTGCCATCAGTGGGGCTACGGGGACTGAAGCTTTCTTT. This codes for CAISGATGTEAFF.